This T cell receptor beta chain was sequenced in a study of graft-versus-host responses after intestinal transplantation. Study-wide background: Each of the recipients got a multivisceral, liver-intestinal, or isolated intestinal transplant. Study-level points and caveats: Patients with graft-donor T cell macrochimerism had high graft-versus-host to host-versus-graft clonal ratios in allografts.

Using immunoSEQ multiplex PCR, the repertoire was profiled, and TCRdb retains in-frame clones only, with some absent. Of about 90,000 clones in the sample, just under 95% were seen once. The CDR3 loop spans 14 amino acids. Trimming left V 1 base short and J 8 bases short, with 12 bases between. Germline V gene sequence: CDR1 SGHDN, CDR2 FVKESK. In regard to this clone: Its antigen is not identified.

The genes are TRBV14 and TRBJ2-1; D possibly corresponds to TRBD2 (5 bases). This clonotype was sampled from a human donor who received an intestinal transplant. The material sequenced was unstimulated CD8+ T cells sorted from spleen or lymph node cells, taken before intestinal transplant. The CDR3 protein is CASSQGEWFYEQFF. The DNA of the CDR3 is TGTGCCAGCAGCCAAGGGGAGTGGTTCTATGAGCAGTTCTTC.